What follows are 14 T cell receptor beta chains derived from one specimen sequenced in a study of blood T cell repertoires in COVID-19. The data were produced by immunoSEQ multiplex PCR, yet TCRdb's version contains in-frame clones alone and is incomplete. This table has tens of thousands of clones, around 86% appearing once. Sequenced input: peripheral blood. The source is a man aged 50-59 years with active COVID-19.

DNA for the CDR3: TGCGCCAGCACCCAAGGGGCAGGGGACCTCTCTGGGGCCAACGTCCTGACTTTC. Translating it yields CASTQGAGDLSGANVLTF. The chain combines TRBV5-1 with TRBJ2-6, with TRBD1 as a possible D gene (6 bases). The CDR3 length is 18 residues. V lost 6 bases to trimming and J lost 0 bases, with 19 bases between them. Looked up from germline, CDR1 is SGHRS and CDR2 is YFSETQ. Variable domain in full (rest from reference TRBV5-1 and TRBJ2-6): KAGVTQTPRYLIKTRGQQVTLSCSPISGHRSVSWYQQTPGQGLQFLFEYFSETQRNKGNFPGRFSGRQFSNSRSEMNVSTLELGDSALYLCASTQGAGDLSGANVLTFGAGSRLTVL.

The chain has TRBV3-1 (or the pseudogene TRBV3-2) and TRBJ2-7; 8 bases are a match to TRBD2. Germline loops: CDR1 LGHDT, CDR2 YNNKEL (reference sequence). The length of the CDR3 is 15 residues. V lost 1 base and J lost 3; bases outside the gene matches: 5. The CDR3 reads CASSQAPSGLYEQYF. As DNA, the CDR3 is TGTGCCAGCAGCCAAGCTCCTAGCGGGCTCTACGAGCAGTACTTC.

This chain links TRBV6-7 with TRBJ2-2, with D perhaps matching TRBD2 (6 bases). TRBV6-7 is filed as an ORF, its function uncertain. V was shortened by 6 bases and J by 4 bases, with 15 bases between the two germline ends. The CDR3 consists of 15 residues. CDR3 DNA sequence: TGTGCCAGCAGAACCGGGACTTCCCCCACCGGGGAGCTGTTTTTT. Amino acid sequence: CASRTGTSPTGELFF.

CDR3 DNA sequence: TGTGCCAGTAGGACGGTACAGGGAAGCTCCTACGAGCAGTACTTC. Amino acids: CASRTVQGSSYEQYF. The chain is built from TRBV19 and TRBJ2-7, with a weak D call TRBD1 (6 bases). CDR3 length equals 15 residues. The V end was cut by 6 bases, the J end by 0 bases, with 15 bases between. Germline lookup yields CDR1 LNHDA and CDR2 SQIVND (reference sequence).

The CDR3 loop reads CATSRGRSTDTQYF. In DNA form, the CDR3 reads TGTGCCACCAGCAGGGGGAGGAGCACAGATACGCAGTATTTT. This chain uses TRBV15 with TRBJ2-3; tentative D call: TRBD2 (6 bases). The CDR3 sequence is 14 residues long. Germline CDR1 and CDR2: LNHNV and YYDKDF (reference sequence). The V end lost 3 bases, the J end lost 0 bases, and 7 bases lay between the germline ends.

This clone was seen at least ten times. V gene TRBV19 combines with J gene TRBJ2-7, with TRBD1 matching over 7 bases. Germline values: CDR1 LNHDA, CDR2 SQIVND (reference sequence). The CDR3 extends over 19 amino acids. The J segment lost 5 bases and the V segment lost 1 base, leaving 20 bases of the junction unmatched. The CDR3: CASSIAAAGGVGNDNEQYF. The CDR3 nucleotides read TGTGCCAGTAGTATAGCTGCGGCAGGGGGTGTGGGTAATGACAACGAGCAGTACTTC.

Notes on this clone: The junction departs from germline at one end; a sequencing error may be responsible. The chain has TRBV7-7 and TRBJ2-4, with D unclear. The V gene's germline CDR1 is SSHAT and CDR2 FNYEAQ (reference sequence). The length of the CDR3 is 14 residues. The CDR3 here is CASRIPIGKNIQYF. In nucleotides, the CDR3 is TGTGCTAGCAGGATCCCTATCGGCAAAAACATTCAGTACTTC.

This chain links TRBV9 with TRBJ2-6; TRBD2 aligns across 10 bases. This CDR3 comprises 22 residues. The germline V gene encodes CDR1 SGDLS and CDR2 YYNGEE. The ends lost 4 bases at V and 0 bases at J; junction bases unmatched: 19. In nucleotides, the CDR3 is TGTGCCAGCAGCACACACCCCAGCGGGGGGGGCCTCAGGTTCTCTGGGGCCAACGTCCTGACTTTC. It codes for CASSTHPSGGGLRFSGANVLTF.

This clone came up a few times. The genes are TRBV19 and TRBJ2-1; a weak D match, TRBD2 (6 bases). The CDR3 contains 15 residues. V shed 5 bases and J shed 2 bases, with 13 bases lying between them. Germline CDR1 reads LNHDA; CDR2 reads SQIVND (reference sequence). CDR3 sequence reads: CASSGDWIAYNEQFF. The CDR3 DNA follows: TGTGCCAGTAGTGGGGACTGGATAGCCTACAATGAGCAGTTCTTC.

The chain is built from TRBV4-1 and TRBJ2-1, with D perhaps matching TRBD2 (5 bases). This CDR3 contains 13 residues. The ends were cut back, 0 bases at V and 13 bases at J, with 13 bases in the middle. Per germline, CDR1 MGHRA and CDR2 YSYEKL. This CDR3 reads CASSQDGDYFQFF. In DNA form, the CDR3 reads TGCGCCAGCAGCCAAGATGGAGACTATTTTCAGTTCTTC.

The J gene is TRBJ2-1, the V gene TRBV5-6; D not certain. There are 15 residues in the CDR3. Trimming left V 1 base short and J 0 bases short, with 8 bases between. Germline V gene sequence: CDR1 SGHDT, CDR2 YYEEEE. CDR3 DNA sequence: TGTGCCAGCAGCTTGTATCTGAGCTCCTACAATGAGCAGTTCTTC. Translation: CASSLYLSSYNEQFF.

V usage is TRBV6-2 or TRBV6-3 and J usage is TRBJ2-7; D remains ambiguous. Trimming shortened V by 5 bases and J by 6 bases, and 8 bases separated the two germline ends. This CDR3 has 11 residues. CDR1 MNHEY and CDR2 SVGEGT come from the germline V gene. This chain's CDR3 is CASSNSGEQYF. CDR3 DNA sequence: TGTGCCAGCAGTAACAGTGGCGAGCAGTACTTC.

The CDR3 spells CASSEIVGLDWGEQYF. The CDR3 DNA reads TGTGCCAGCAGTGAAATCGTGGGACTGGACTGGGGTGAGCAGTACTTC. The J gene is TRBJ2-7, the V gene TRBV6-1; TRBD2 is a possible D gene (6 bases). CDR3 length: 16 amino acids. Trimming took 2 bases from V and 7 from J, leaving 21 bases between them. Per germline, CDR1 MNHNS and CDR2 SASEGT.

This chain joins TRBV6-1 and TRBJ2-1; 15 bases align to TRBD2. CDR1 is MNHNS, CDR2 SASEGT, per germline. J lost 2 bases, V lost 2 bases, and 10 bases had no gene match. The CDR3 contains 20 residues. DNA for the CDR3: TGTGCCAGCAGTGAAATTCTATATAGGACTAGCGGGAGGGCCTACAATGAGCAGTTCTTC. This sequence encodes CASSEILYRTSGRAYNEQFF.